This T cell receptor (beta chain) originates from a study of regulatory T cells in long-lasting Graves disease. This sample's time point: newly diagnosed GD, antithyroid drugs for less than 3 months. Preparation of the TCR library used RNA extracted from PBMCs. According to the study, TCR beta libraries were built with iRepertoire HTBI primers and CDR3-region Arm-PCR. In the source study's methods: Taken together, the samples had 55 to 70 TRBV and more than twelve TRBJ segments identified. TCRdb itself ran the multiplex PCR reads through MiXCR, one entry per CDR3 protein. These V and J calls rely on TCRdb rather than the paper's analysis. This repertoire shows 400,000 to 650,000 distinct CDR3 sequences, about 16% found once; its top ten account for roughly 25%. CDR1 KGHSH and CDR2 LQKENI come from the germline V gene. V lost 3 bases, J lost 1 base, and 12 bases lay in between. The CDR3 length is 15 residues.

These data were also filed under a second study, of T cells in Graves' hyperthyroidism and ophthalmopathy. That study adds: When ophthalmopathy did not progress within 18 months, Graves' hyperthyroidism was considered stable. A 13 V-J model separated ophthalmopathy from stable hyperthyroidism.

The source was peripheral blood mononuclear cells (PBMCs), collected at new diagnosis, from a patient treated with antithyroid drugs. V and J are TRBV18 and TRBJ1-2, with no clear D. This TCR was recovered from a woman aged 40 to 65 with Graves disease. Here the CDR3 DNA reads TGTGCCAGCTCACCTGGAACAGAGATTAACTATGGCTACACCTTC. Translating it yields CASSPGTEINYGYTF.